This is a list of T cell receptor beta chains from one sample in a study of T cell responses to AZD1222 COVID-19 vaccine. Profiled with immunoSEQ multiplex PCR; TCRdb holds only in-frame clones, not every one. The sample lists tens of thousands of clones; roughly 89% were seen once. Sequencing was performed on peripheral blood, taken on day 0 of AZD1222 vaccination. These receptors all stem from an adult in good health. Each CDR3 is given with its conserved first and last residue. The D gene is left open where the match is weak. The size entry is marked missing in some rows and otherwise reads once, few, many or a size class.

clone_size	j_call	d_call	v_call	cdr3_nt	cdr3_aa
.	TRBJ1-1	TRBD1	TRBV15	TGTGCCACCATCCCAGGGGGGGAAAACACTGAAGCTTTCTTT	CATIPGGENTEAFF
.	TRBJ2-3	TRBD1	TRBV19	TGTGCCAGTAATGGACAGGGAGTGACAGATACGCAGTATTTT	CASNGQGVTDTQYF
.	TRBJ2-7	TRBD2	TRBV13	TGTGCCAGCGAAAAGGCGGGAGAAGGTCCCCACGAGCAGTACTTC	CASEKAGEGPHEQYF
.	TRBJ1-1	.	TRBV5-1	TGCGCCAGCAGCTTGGTTACAACTAACACTGAAGCTTTCTTT	CASSLVTTNTEAFF
.	TRBJ1-6	.	TRBV30	TGTGCCTGGACTCAAGGGGTTTATTCACCCCTCCACTTT	CAWTQGVYSPLHF
.	TRBJ1-1	.	TRBV6-5	TGTGCCAGCAGTCTTACCGGGTCGGGGGCCGCTTTCTTT	CASSLTGSGAAFF
.	TRBJ2-7	.	TRBV18	TGTGCCAGCTCACCCTGGCAGGACTCCTACGAGCAGTACTTC	CASSPWQDSYEQYF
.	TRBJ2-2	.	TRBV2	TGTGCCAGCAGTGAGGGAGTCACCGGGGAGCTGTTTTTT	CASSEGVTGELFF
.	TRBJ1-1	TRBD1	TRBV7-9	TGTGCCAGCAGCTTAGAGGGGGCGAGGGGGCGGCTAGACACTGAAGCTTTCTTT	CASSLEGARGRLDTEAFF
.	TRBJ1-3	.	TRBV27	TGTGCCAGCAGTTTACGGCCCCCCGATACTGGAAACACCATATATTTT	CASSLRPPDTGNTIYF
.	TRBJ2-7	.	TRBV7-2	TGTGCCAGCAGCTTAGTTGCAGGGGTGGGATACGAGCAGTACTTC	CASSLVAGVGYEQYF
.	TRBJ2-2	TRBD2	TRBV7-6	TGTGCCAGCAGCTTACAGTCCACTAGCGGATTGGGCGGGGAGCTGTTTTTT	CASSLQSTSGLGGELFF
.	TRBJ1-1	.	TRBV7-8	TGTGCCAGCAGTCAAGGGGGGCCGAACACTGAAGCTTTCTTT	CASSQGGPNTEAFF
few	TRBJ2-7	.	TRBV19	TGTGCCAGTAGTATAGTCGGCTTCTCCTACGAGCAGTACTTC	CASSIVGFSYEQYF
once	TRBJ2-5	.	TRBV5-6	TGTGCCAGCAGCTTGGTTTTGGGGGCCGGTGAGACCCAGTACTTC	CASSLVLGAGETQYF
.	TRBJ1-1	.	TRBV12-3/TRBV12-4	TGTGCCAGCAGCCTCGGCCCGGGCACTGAAGCTTTCTTT	CASSLGPGTEAFF
.	TRBJ2-5	.	TRBV3-1/TRBV3-2	TGTGCCAGCAGCGAGGGACTCGTGGCGCAGGAGACCCAGTACTTC	CASSEGLVAQETQYF
.	TRBJ1-1	.	TRBV2	TGTGCCAGCAGCACATACCATGCGGGGAACACTGAAGCTTTCTTT	CASSTYHAGNTEAFF
.	TRBJ1-2	TRBD1	TRBV3-1/TRBV3-2	TGTGCCAGCAGTCAACCCGGGACAGGGTTTCCTGGGGGCTACACCTTC	CASSQPGTGFPGGYTF
.	TRBJ2-1	.	TRBV2	TGTGCCAGCAGTGGACCAGGGGGGAATGAGCAGTTCTTC	CASSGPGGNEQFF
.	TRBJ1-3	.	TRBV5-6	TGTGCCAGCAGCCCGGGGTATCTAGCTGGAAACACCATATATTTT	CASSPGYLAGNTIYF
.	TRBJ1-2	.	TRBV19	TGTGCCAGTAGTTCTTGGCAGCCACTTAACTATGGCTACACCTTC	CASSSWQPLNYGYTF
.	TRBJ1-2	TRBD1	TRBV7-8	TGTGCCAGCAGCTTAGAAGACAGGGGGCAGCGTGGCTACACCTTC	CASSLEDRGQRGYTF
.	TRBJ1-4	.	TRBV20-1	TGCAGTGCTAGGAATGAAAAACTGTTTTTT	CSARNEKLFF
.	TRBJ1-2	.	TRBV4-2	TGTGCCAGCAGCCAAGATCTGGGACTCTCAAATAACTATGGCTACACCTTC	CASSQDLGLSNNYGYTF
.	TRBJ1-5	.	TRBV19	TGTGCCAGCTACGGCCGGGGGGGCCAGCCCCAGCATTTT	CASYGRGGQPQHF
.	TRBJ2-3	.	TRBV30	TGTGCCTGGAGTGTACGGGGGTCCGGTACGCAGTATTTT	CAWSVRGSGTQYF
.	TRBJ2-5	.	TRBV15	TGTGCCACCAGCAGAGCAAGAAAAGAGACCCAGTACTTC	CATSRARKETQYF
.	TRBJ1-2	TRBD1	TRBV4-3	TGCGCCAGCAGCCAAACAGGGGAGGGTGGCTACACCTTC	CASSQTGEGGYTF
once	TRBJ2-7	.	TRBV5-4	TGTGCCAGCAGCTCGTCCCTAGTGGTCGAGCAGTACTTC	CASSSSLVVEQYF
.	TRBJ2-2	TRBD2	TRBV5-4	TGTGCCAGCAGCCCATACTTGGCGGGAGTGTACACCGGGGAGCTGTTTTTT	CASSPYLAGVYTGELFF
.	TRBJ2-5	.	TRBV2	TGTGCCAGCAGTGAATTTTTGGAGACCCAGTACTTC	CASSEFLETQYF
.	TRBJ2-5	TRBD2	TRBV2	TGTGCCAGCAGTGAAGCTCGGGCGGGAGCGGGAGAGACCCAGTACTTC	CASSEARAGAGETQYF
once	TRBJ1-2	.	TRBV13	TGTGCCAGCAGCCTCGGTATAGGGGACTCCGACGGCTACACCTTC	CASSLGIGDSDGYTF
.	TRBJ1-2	TRBD1	TRBV3-1/TRBV3-2	TGTGCCAGCAGCCAGATTCGGACAGGGATAAATGGCTACACCTTC	CASSQIRTGINGYTF
.	TRBJ2-3	.	TRBV10-2	TGCGCCAGCAGTGAGTCGGCGGACTCACTCGATACGCAGTATTTT	CASSESADSLDTQYF
.	TRBJ2-5	.	TRBV18	TGTGCCAGCTCACCGGGAGGGGGAGAGACCCAGTACTTC	CASSPGGGETQYF
.	TRBJ1-5	.	TRBV6-5	TGTGCCAGCAGTTACTCCGTCCTAGGGGTACCCCAGCATTTT	CASSYSVLGVPQHF
.	TRBJ2-2	TRBD2	TRBV27	TGTGCCAGCAGTATAGCGGGCCCGAACACCGGGGAGCTGTTTTTT	CASSIAGPNTGELFF
.	TRBJ2-2	.	TRBV7-2	TGTGCCAGCAGCTTTAGGTACAACACCGGGGAGCTGTTTTTT	CASSFRYNTGELFF
.	TRBJ2-7	.	TRBV6-5	TGTGCCAGCAGTCCCTCGGTGGTCCGCTACGAGCAGTACTTC	CASSPSVVRYEQYF
.	TRBJ2-2	.	TRBV14	TGTGCCAGCAGCCAAGTAGGGACCGGGGAGCTGTTTTTT	CASSQVGTGELFF
.	TRBJ2-2	.	TRBV18	TGTGCCAGCTCACCACCCTTTGGGGTAATAGGTACCGGGGAGCTGTTTTTT	CASSPPFGVIGTGELFF
few	TRBJ2-1	TRBD2	TRBV9	TGTGCCAGCGCCCGGGGGGAAGGAGCCTACAATGAGCAGTTCTTC	CASARGEGAYNEQFF